This T cell receptor (beta chain) was found in a study of cytomegalovirus exposure and HLA in healthy donors. Here immunoSEQ multiplex PCR was the method, and the copy in TCRdb shows in-frame clones only, minus some. This table holds more than 45,000 clones, roughly 90% found once. The CDR3 extends over 16 amino acids. The V gene's germline CDR1 is SNHLY and CDR2 FYNNEI. The V end was cut by 3 bases, the J end by 1 base, with 15 bases between. The sequence was obtained from a woman in her 30s in good health and CMV-seronegative. Sequenced sample: PBMCs. The chain has TRBV2 and TRBJ1-1; D unresolved. For the CDR3, the DNA is TGTGCCAGCAGTGATTTTAGTGGAGCCAGGAACACTGAAGCTTTCTTT. Protein product: CASSDFSGARNTEAFF.